This T cell receptor beta chain came from a study of blood T cell repertoires in COVID-19. Study-level information: Sources were T cells, B-cell-depleted T cells, or PBMCs; the material itself was cDNA or gDNA.

V lost 5 bases and J 7 bases, leaving 14 bases between the germline ends. Germline V gene sequence: CDR1 SGHVS, CDR2 FQNEAQ. The CDR3 length is 14 residues. Authors' processing steps: Reference gene primer amplification gave estimated nucleated cell counts. This table comes from immunoSEQ multiplex PCR, and its TCRdb copy is limited to in-frame clones, with some not included. V, J and clone size are those of that table, while D and trimming were read from the DNA. The sample has about 100,000 clones, about 85% seen once. Sequencing input: peripheral blood. This sequence was found in a man over 45 with active or convalescent COVID-19. The chain carries TRBV7-8 and TRBJ1-4; D is ambiguous. CDR3 DNA sequence: TGTGCCAGCAGCCCCGGAGGGTTGACTGAAAAACTGTTTTTT. It yields the protein CASSPGGLTEKLFF.